These T cell receptor beta chains were read from a single sample in a study of neurological immune-mediated disorders. TCRdb itself ran the 5' RACE reads through MiXCR, one entry per CDR3 protein. Here the sample spans about 53,000 distinct CDR3 sequences, 16% being singletons. The sequenced material came from PBMCs. The receptor set was obtained from a man between 60 and 70 years old in good health. Each CDR3 is given with its conserved first and last residue. Each record gives: D gene, clone size, J gene, V gene, CDR3 length, CDR3 DNA, CDR3 protein. D genes are given only for firm matches. Some rows have no size entry. The others give once, few or many, or a class for an expanded clone.

D gene: .
clone size: many
J gene: TRBJ1-1
V gene: TRBV5-6
CDR3 length: 16
CDR3 DNA: TGTGCCAGCAGCTGTTGTGGGGGAAAGATGAACACTGAAGCTTTCTTT
CDR3 protein: CASSCCGGKMNTEAFF

D gene: .
clone size: many
J gene: TRBJ1-1
V gene: TRBV12-3/TRBV12-4
CDR3 length: 14
CDR3 DNA: TGTGCCAGCAGTTTTAGGGTCCAGAACACTGAAGCTTTCTTT
CDR3 protein: CASSFRVQNTEAFF

D gene: .
clone size: .
J gene: TRBJ1-1
V gene: TRBV18
CDR3 length: 15
CDR3 DNA: TGTGCCAGCTCACCAATCGGGACCCCGAACACTGAAGCTTTCTTT
CDR3 protein: CASSPIGTPNTEAFF

D gene: .
clone size: .
J gene: TRBJ2-5
V gene: TRBV5-1
CDR3 length: 14
CDR3 DNA: TGCGCCAGCAGCCCCGGGGGTTTCGGAGAGACCCAGTACTTC
CDR3 protein: CASSPGGFGETQYF

D gene: .
clone size: many
J gene: TRBJ2-1
V gene: TRBV20-1
CDR3 length: 12
CDR3 DNA: TGCAGTGCTAGGACGGGTCCCGTGCTTCAGTTCTTC
CDR3 protein: CSARTGPVLQFF

D gene: TRBD2
clone size: .
J gene: TRBJ2-1
V gene: TRBV5-1
CDR3 length: 13
CDR3 DNA: TGCGCCAGCGCAAGCGGGAGGGCCCGGGAGCAGTTCTTC
CDR3 protein: CASASGRAREQFF

D gene: .
clone size: many
J gene: TRBJ2-7
V gene: TRBV4-2
CDR3 length: 15
CDR3 DNA: TGTGCCAGCAGCCAAGATATGGGGATCTCCTACGAGCAGTACTTC
CDR3 protein: CASSQDMGISYEQYF

D gene: .
clone size: many
J gene: TRBJ2-3
V gene: TRBV6-2/TRBV6-3
CDR3 length: 13
CDR3 DNA: TGTGCCAGCAGTTACCAGGGTGCAGATACGCAGTATTTT
CDR3 protein: CASSYQGADTQYF

D gene: .
clone size: many
J gene: TRBJ1-6
V gene: TRBV3-1
CDR3 length: 15
CDR3 DNA: TGTGCCAGCAGCCAAGATAGACCAGTGGATTCACCCCTCCACTTT
CDR3 protein: CASSQDRPVDSPLHF

D gene: .
clone size: many
J gene: TRBJ2-3
V gene: TRBV5-1
CDR3 length: 14
CDR3 DNA: TGCGCCAGCAGCTTGGCAGGGGCGGCAGATACGCAGTATTTT
CDR3 protein: CASSLAGAADTQYF

D gene: TRBD1
clone size: .
J gene: TRBJ2-7
V gene: TRBV6-6
CDR3 length: 14
CDR3 DNA: TGTGCCGGCAGTGACAGGGACAGGTCTTACGAGCAGTACTTC
CDR3 protein: CAGSDRDRSYEQYF

D gene: TRBD2
clone size: many
J gene: TRBJ2-1
V gene: TRBV6-2/TRBV6-3
CDR3 length: 15
CDR3 DNA: TGTGCCAGCACCCTAGAAGCGGGAGGGTACAATGAGCAGTTCTTC
CDR3 protein: CASTLEAGGYNEQFF

D gene: TRBD1
clone size: .
J gene: TRBJ2-7
V gene: TRBV6-2/TRBV6-3
CDR3 length: 14
CDR3 DNA: TGTGCCAGCACCGACAGGGGACAGGGCTACGAGCAGTACTTC
CDR3 protein: CASTDRGQGYEQYF

D gene: .
clone size: many
J gene: TRBJ1-5
V gene: TRBV20-1
CDR3 length: 18
CDR3 DNA: TGCAGTGCTAGTTCCGGGACCGCCACGGGGGTTACCAATCAGCCCCAGCATTTT
CDR3 protein: CSASSGTATGVTNQPQHF

D gene: .
clone size: few
J gene: TRBJ2-3
V gene: TRBV28
CDR3 length: 17
CDR3 DNA: TGTGCCAGCAGTGCTACGGGACTCCGAGCCAGCACAGATACGCAGTATTTT
CDR3 protein: CASSATGLRASTDTQYF

D gene: .
clone size: many
J gene: TRBJ1-4
V gene: TRBV3-1
CDR3 length: 16
CDR3 DNA: TGTGCCAGCAGCCAAGCTTTAGCAGGGGCCAATGAAAAACTGTTTTTT
CDR3 protein: CASSQALAGANEKLFF

D gene: TRBD1
clone size: .
J gene: TRBJ2-1
V gene: TRBV5-6
CDR3 length: 15
CDR3 DNA: TGTGCCAACAGCACCGGGACAGGGGAGTACAATGAGCAGTTCTTC
CDR3 protein: CANSTGTGEYNEQFF

D gene: .
clone size: few
J gene: TRBJ1-1
V gene: TRBV12-3/TRBV12-4
CDR3 length: 16
CDR3 DNA: TGTGCCAGCAGTTTAAGGGGGGGCGGGGACGGAACTGAAGCTTTCTTT
CDR3 protein: CASSLRGGGDGTEAFF

D gene: .
clone size: .
J gene: TRBJ2-6
V gene: TRBV20-1
CDR3 length: 15
CDR3 DNA: TGCAGTGCTAGAACGGTTTCCTCTGGGGCCAACGTCCTGACTTTC
CDR3 protein: CSARTVSSGANVLTF

D gene: .
clone size: many
J gene: TRBJ2-5
V gene: TRBV14
CDR3 length: 11
CDR3 DNA: TGTGCCAGCAGCCTCAGAGAGACCCAGTACTTC
CDR3 protein: CASSLRETQYF

D gene: .
clone size: many
J gene: TRBJ2-5
V gene: TRBV20-1
CDR3 length: 15
CDR3 DNA: TGCAGTGCTAGTGCCCCCCAGGGTCGGGAAGAGACCCAGTACTTC
CDR3 protein: CSASAPQGREETQYF

D gene: .
clone size: many
J gene: TRBJ2-1
V gene: TRBV5-1
CDR3 length: 11
CDR3 DNA: TGCGCCAGCAGCTTGGAGGCTAAGCAGTTCTTC
CDR3 protein: CASSLEAKQFF

D gene: .
clone size: many
J gene: TRBJ2-1
V gene: TRBV29-1
CDR3 length: 13
CDR3 DNA: TGCAGCGTTGCAGGGAGCTCCTACAATGAGCAGTTCTTC
CDR3 protein: CSVAGSSYNEQFF

D gene: .
clone size: many
J gene: TRBJ2-3
V gene: TRBV5-5
CDR3 length: 15
CDR3 DNA: TGTGCCAGCAGCTTGATTAGCGGAAGCACAGATACGCAGTATTTT
CDR3 protein: CASSLISGSTDTQYF

D gene: .
clone size: many
J gene: TRBJ2-3
V gene: TRBV6-1
CDR3 length: 11
CDR3 DNA: TGTGCCAGCGATTTAAGGGGTACGCAGTATTTT
CDR3 protein: CASDLRGTQYF

D gene: .
clone size: many
J gene: TRBJ2-3
V gene: TRBV5-4
CDR3 length: 14
CDR3 DNA: TGTGCCAGCAGCTTGGGGGACCTCACAGATACGCAGTATTTT
CDR3 protein: CASSLGDLTDTQYF

D gene: .
clone size: many
J gene: TRBJ1-2
V gene: TRBV5-1
CDR3 length: 18
CDR3 DNA: TGCGCCAGCAGCTTGGAGCTCGGGACGGCGCGGCAAGTCTATGGCTACACCTTC
CDR3 protein: CASSLELGTARQVYGYTF

D gene: TRBD2
clone size: many
J gene: TRBJ2-5
V gene: TRBV4-2
CDR3 length: 15
CDR3 DNA: TGTGCCAGCAGCCGCACCCTAGCGGGTCAAGAGACCCAGTACTTC
CDR3 protein: CASSRTLAGQETQYF

D gene: TRBD2
clone size: many
J gene: TRBJ2-1
V gene: TRBV7-2
CDR3 length: 16
CDR3 DNA: TGTGCCAGCAGCTCAAATAGCGGGAGGCACTACAATGAGCAGTTCTTC
CDR3 protein: CASSSNSGRHYNEQFF

D gene: TRBD2
clone size: few
J gene: TRBJ2-1
V gene: TRBV7-3
CDR3 length: 13
CDR3 DNA: TGTGCCAGCAGCTTAAGCGGGGGTCCGGCGCAGTTCTTC
CDR3 protein: CASSLSGGPAQFF

D gene: .
clone size: many
J gene: TRBJ1-1
V gene: TRBV28
CDR3 length: 12
CDR3 DNA: TGTGCCAGCAGTAGGGACGGGCTTGAAGCTTTCTTT
CDR3 protein: CASSRDGLEAFF

D gene: TRBD2
clone size: .
J gene: TRBJ2-7
V gene: TRBV10-3
CDR3 length: 16
CDR3 DNA: TGTGCCATCAGTGAGTCTGCTAGCGGGAGCTCCTACGAGCAGTACTTC
CDR3 protein: CAISESASGSSYEQYF

D gene: TRBD1
clone size: many
J gene: TRBJ2-6
V gene: TRBV5-1
CDR3 length: 15
CDR3 DNA: TGCGCCAGCAGAAGGACAGGGTCCGGGGCCAACGTCCTGACTTTC
CDR3 protein: CASRRTGSGANVLTF

D gene: .
clone size: many
J gene: TRBJ1-3
V gene: TRBV5-1
CDR3 length: 14
CDR3 DNA: TGCGCCAGCAGTGACGGTGGCTCTGGAAACACCATATATTTT
CDR3 protein: CASSDGGSGNTIYF

D gene: TRBD2
clone size: .
J gene: TRBJ2-1
V gene: TRBV7-2
CDR3 length: 15
CDR3 DNA: TGTGCCAGCAGCCCGGTAGCGGGAGAGGGCAATGAGCAGTTCTTC
CDR3 protein: CASSPVAGEGNEQFF

D gene: .
clone size: many
J gene: TRBJ2-1
V gene: TRBV24-1
CDR3 length: 11
CDR3 DNA: TGTGCCACCAGTGCCAGGTTTGAGCAGTTCTTC
CDR3 protein: CATSARFEQFF

D gene: .
clone size: many
J gene: TRBJ2-1
V gene: TRBV12-3/TRBV12-4
CDR3 length: 12
CDR3 DNA: TGTGCCAGCAGTTTGGACCGGGCTGAGCAGTTCTTC
CDR3 protein: CASSLDRAEQFF

D gene: .
clone size: many
J gene: TRBJ1-1
V gene: TRBV5-1
CDR3 length: 15
CDR3 DNA: TGCGCCAGCAGCTTGTCTGGGGCGCCGAACACTGAAGCTTTCTTT
CDR3 protein: CASSLSGAPNTEAFF